The 16 T cell receptor beta chains below come from one sample, sequenced in a study of technical replicates of blood from a handful of donors. Clones were read by immunoSEQ multiplex PCR, and TCRdb kept only the in-frame ones, dropping some. This sample has tens of thousands of clones, with 95% to 99% found just once. The sequenced material came from T cells isolated from PBMCs. These receptors were obtained from a human donor in good health.

The CDR3 DNA sequence: TGTGCCAGCAGATCCGGGGGGAGGAATGAGCAGTTCTTC. Residues: CASRSGGRNEQFF. This chain joins TRBV28 and TRBJ2-1; 7 nucleotides align to TRBD2. CDR3 length: 13 amino acids. CDR1 is MDHEN, CDR2 SYDVKM, per germline. J gave up 7 bases and V 6 bases, and 6 bases lay outside the gene matches.

This chain connects TRBV5-6 to TRBJ2-5; the match to TRBD2 covers 13 bases. V was pared by 3 bases and J by 5 bases, with 16 bases of the junction left unmatched. CDR1 and CDR2 (germline): SGHDT, YYEEEE. The CDR3 length is 19 residues. For the CDR3, the DNA is TGTGCCAGCAGCTCCTTATCCCCTTGGACTAGCGGGAGATGGGAGACCCAGTACTTC. Translating it yields CASSSLSPWTSGRWETQYF.

The V call is TRBV6-5, the J call TRBJ2-2; 9 nucleotides match TRBD2. Germline lookup yields CDR1 MNHEY and CDR2 SVGAGI. The CDR3 has 14 amino acids. V trimming: 7 bases; J trimming: 4 bases; junction bases outside the gene matches: 4. In DNA form, the CDR3 reads TGTGCCAGCACTCGCGGGGGGGTCACCGGGGAGCTGTTTTTT. Translating it yields CASTRGGVTGELFF.

The chain joins TRBV9 to TRBJ2-5, with 8 bases lining up with TRBD2. The end of the DNA is better explained by TRBJ2-7, so the J call may be wrong. Germline CDR1 reads SGDLS; CDR2 reads YYNGEE. There are 14 residues in the CDR3. The CDR3 nucleotides are TGTGCCAGCAGCGTTAGCGGGATGACCTACGAGCAGTACTTC. It specifies CASSVSGMTYEQYF.

The CDR3 reads CASSSRDTIITDTQYF. DNA for the CDR3: TGTGCCAGCAGCTCCCGGGACACAATTATCACAGATACGCAGTATTTT. The gene calls are TRBV7-2 and TRBJ2-3; a weak D match, TRBD1 (6 bases). The germline CDR1 and CDR2 sequences are SGHTA and FQGNSA. Trimming took 4 bases from V and 2 from J, leaving 16 bases between them. The CDR3 length is 16 residues.

This chain connects TRBV4-2 to TRBJ2-4, with D possibly being TRBD2 (6 bases). The CDR3 is made up of 13 amino acids. The V and J ends lost 0 bases and 9 bases respectively, with 9 bases between them. Looked up from germline, CDR1 is LGHNA and CDR2 is YNFKEQ. In DNA, the CDR3 is TGTGCCAGCAGCCAAGATCTGGGGGGCATTCAGTACTTC. This gives the protein CASSQDLGGIQYF.

The rearrangement joins TRBV4-2 to TRBJ2-1, with 11 nucleotides matching TRBD1. V lost 10 bases to trimming and J lost 1 base; unmatched junction nucleotides: 18. The V gene's germline CDR1 is LGHNA and CDR2 YNFKEQ. This CDR3 contains 19 residues. The DNA for the CDR3 is TGTGCCACCGGGGGGGGGACAGGGGGTCCCTTGGGGTCCTACAATGAGCAGTTCTTC. Protein sequence: CATGGGTGGPLGSYNEQFF.

The rearrangement uses TRBV5-4 and TRBJ2-5; D might be TRBD2 (5 bases). Germline V gene lookup returns CDR1 SGHNT and CDR2 YYREEE (reference sequence). The CDR3 runs 15 residues. The V and J ends lost 4 bases and 5 bases respectively, with 18 bases between them. The CDR3 DNA is TGTGCCAGCAGCAAACCGGGTCCCGGGGAGGAGACCCAGTACTTC. Protein sequence: CASSKPGPGEETQYF.

In its sample, this clone was seen once. The V and J genes are TRBV6-6 and TRBJ2-5; 9 bases line up with TRBD1. The CDR3 consists of 16 residues. CDR1 is MNHNY and CDR2 is SVGAGI in the germline V gene (reference sequence). V trimming: 0 bases; J trimming: 3 bases; junction bases outside the gene matches: 5. This CDR3 is CASSYSSQGAKETQYF. The CDR3 DNA is TGTGCCAGCAGTTACTCGTCACAGGGGGCGAAAGAGACCCAGTACTTC.

CDR3 in amino acids: CASSADRDYGYTF. The CDR3 DNA sequence: TGTGCCAGCAGTGCTGACAGGGATTATGGCTACACCTTC. The chain uses TRBV2 and TRBJ1-2; TRBD1 matches at 7 bases. Trimming at V came to 4 bases and at J to 5 bases, leaving 4 bases not matched to a gene. CDR1 and CDR2 from the germline V gene are SNHLY and FYNNEI. The CDR3 sequence is 13 residues long.

Concerning this clone: The junction does not match germline at one end; this may be a read error. This rearrangement joins TRBV7-7 to TRBJ2-2; 11 nucleotides agree with TRBD2. CDR1 is SSHAT, CDR2 FNYEAQ, per germline (reference sequence). The CDR3 has 16 residues. The CDR3 here is CASSQLAGVSGGELFF. For the CDR3, the DNA is TGTGCTAGCAGCCAACTAGCGGGAGTTTCCGGGGGGGAGCTGTTTTTT.

J is TRBJ1-2 and V is TRBV6-5; the D gene is possibly TRBD1 (5 bases). The CDR3 runs to 14 residues. Germline V gene sequence: CDR1 MNHEY, CDR2 SVGAGI. V lost 0 bases and J lost 5, with 10 bases in between. The CDR3 sequence is CASSYSSGMYGYTF. In DNA form, the CDR3 reads TGTGCCAGCAGTTACTCGTCAGGGATGTATGGCTACACCTTC.

This chain connects TRBV30 to TRBJ2-2; tentatively, D is TRBD1 (6 bases). The germline V gene encodes CDR1 GTSNPN and CDR2 SVGIG (reference sequence). This CDR3 is 14 amino acids long. Trimming cost V 2 bases and J 2 bases, with 9 bases left between them. The CDR3 sequence is CAWSRDINTGELFF. The CDR3 DNA reads TGTGCCTGGAGTAGGGACATAAACACCGGGGAGCTGTTTTTT.

The gene calls are TRBV5-1 and TRBJ2-7, with 11 positions matching TRBD2. J gave up 7 bases and V 5 bases, and 11 bases lay outside the gene matches. From germline, CDR1 is SGHRS and CDR2 YFSETQ. The CDR3 consists of 15 residues. DNA of the CDR3: TGCGCCAGCAGACAGGGACTAGCGGTGGGAGGGGAGCAGTACTTC. Translation: CASRQGLAVGGEQYF.

This clone has only one observation. The J gene is TRBJ2-7, the V gene TRBV13; possible D gene TRBD2, 6 bases. The CDR3 sequence is 14 residues long. CDR1 is PRHDT, CDR2 FYEKMQ, per germline (reference sequence). V lost 0 bases and J 7 bases, leaving 13 bases between the germline ends. In DNA, the CDR3 is TGTGCCAGCAGCTTAGGGCGGGAATGGGGGGAGCAGTACTTC. Translating it yields CASSLGREWGEQYF. Full variable domain (remainder filled in from reference TRBV13 and TRBJ2-7): AAGVIQSPRHLIKEKRETATLKCYPIPRHDTVYWYQQGPGQDPQFLISFYEKMQSDKGSIPDRFSAQQFSDYHSELNMSSLELGDSALYFCASSLGREWGEQYFGPGTRLTVT.

The gene calls are TRBV5-6 and TRBJ2-3; the match to TRBD1 covers 7 bases. Trimming took 4 bases from V and 11 from J; bases not matched to a gene: 7. The germline gives CDR1 SGHDT, CDR2 YYEEEE. The CDR3 extends over 12 amino acids. The CDR3 bases are TGTGCCAGCAGCGTCACAGGGGTTAAGCAGTATTTT. It yields the protein CASSVTGVKQYF.